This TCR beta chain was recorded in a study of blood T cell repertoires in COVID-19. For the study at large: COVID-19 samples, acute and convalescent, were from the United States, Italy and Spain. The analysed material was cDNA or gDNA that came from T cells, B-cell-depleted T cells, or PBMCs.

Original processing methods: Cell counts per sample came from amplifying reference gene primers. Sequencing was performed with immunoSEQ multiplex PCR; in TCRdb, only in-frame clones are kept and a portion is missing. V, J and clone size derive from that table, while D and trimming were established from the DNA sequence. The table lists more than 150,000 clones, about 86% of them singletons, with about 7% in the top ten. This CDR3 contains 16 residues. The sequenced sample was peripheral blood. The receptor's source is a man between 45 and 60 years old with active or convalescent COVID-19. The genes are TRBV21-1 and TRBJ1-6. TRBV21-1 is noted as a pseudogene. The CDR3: CASSNVSCAYNSPLHF. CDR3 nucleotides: TGTGCCAGCAGCAACGTGAGTTGCGCCTATAATTCACCCCTCCACTTT.